In its sample, the clone carrying this TCR beta chain was seen many times. Its target is not known. Germline CDR1 reads SEHNR; CDR2 reads FQNEAQ (reference sequence). Trimming stripped 4 bases from V and 8 bases from J, with 8 bases between. This CDR3 is built from 11 residues. This sample was taken from a study of Graves' ophthalmopathy and Graves' hyperthyroidism. Overall study context: No ophthalmopathy within 18 months of follow-up signified stable hyperthyroidism. Study-level points and caveats: Blood contained most expanded thyroid clonotypes exceeding 0.001 frequency. A 13-signature model separated ophthalmopathy from stable hyperthyroidism, reaching roughly 85% sensitivity and around 83% specificity cross-validated.

The authors diagnosed from clinical symptoms, serum thyroxine, TRAb, thyroid ultrasound and orbital computed tomography. The authors amplified TCR beta CDR3 regions from RNA transcripts. Second-round multiplex PCR followed a first-round RT-PCR using HTBI primers. TCRdb re-called the multiplex PCR reads through MiXCR, storing one row per CDR3 protein. Among around 1,000,000 distinct CDR3 sequences listed, 35% to 40% were seen once. This sequence was found in an adult man with Graves' hyperthyroidism. Sequences were obtained from peripheral blood or thyroid tissue (not recorded which). The V gene is TRBV7-9, the J gene TRBJ1-2; D is undetermined. The CDR3 DNA follows: TGTGCCAGCAGCTGGCAACAGGGCTACACCTTC. This translates into CASSWQQGYTF.